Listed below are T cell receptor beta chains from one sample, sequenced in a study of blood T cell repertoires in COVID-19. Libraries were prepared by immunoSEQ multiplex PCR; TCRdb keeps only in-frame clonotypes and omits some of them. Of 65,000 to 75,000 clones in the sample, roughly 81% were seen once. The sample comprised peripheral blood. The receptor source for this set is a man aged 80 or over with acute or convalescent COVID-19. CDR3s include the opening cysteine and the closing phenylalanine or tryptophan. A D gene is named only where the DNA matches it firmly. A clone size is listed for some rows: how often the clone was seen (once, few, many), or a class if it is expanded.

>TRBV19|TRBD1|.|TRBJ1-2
TGTGCCAGTAGTGGGACAGGGGGCGCCGAAGCTGCTGTCGGCTACACCTTC
CASSGTGGAEAAVGYTF
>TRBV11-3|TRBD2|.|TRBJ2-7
TGTGCCAGCAGCGCGTCGACTAGCGGGGCATCCTACGAGCAGTACTTC
CASSASTSGASYEQYF
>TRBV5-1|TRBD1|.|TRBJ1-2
TGCGCCAGCAGCCAGAACGACAGGGGGCTCTTTGGGAACTATGGCTACACCTTC
CASSQNDRGLFGNYGYTF
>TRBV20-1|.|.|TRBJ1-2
TGCAGTGCCTTTAACTATGGCTACACCTTC
CSAFNYGYTF
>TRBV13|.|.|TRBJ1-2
TGTGCCAGCAGCTTGGGCTCCAACTATGGCTACACCTTC
CASSLGSNYGYTF
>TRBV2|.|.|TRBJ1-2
TGTGCCAGCAGTGACAGTCCTAACTATGGCTACACCTTC
CASSDSPNYGYTF
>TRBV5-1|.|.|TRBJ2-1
TGCGCCAGCAGCCTGACCCTAGTCAATGAGCAGTTCTTC
CASSLTLVNEQFF
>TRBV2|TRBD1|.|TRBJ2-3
TGTGCCAGCACTGAATTTGGGACAGCCAGCACAGATACGCAGTATTTT
CASTEFGTASTDTQYF
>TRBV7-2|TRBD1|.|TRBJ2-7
TGTGCCTCACAGGGGGTTCCCTACGAGCAGTACTTC
CASQGVPYEQYF
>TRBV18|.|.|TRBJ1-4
TGTGCCAGCTCACCATCCCAAGCCAATGAAAAACTGTTTTTT
CASSPSQANEKLFF
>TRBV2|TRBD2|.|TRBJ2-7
TGTGCCAGCGGTGGACTAGCGGGGACCTACGAGCAGTACTTC
CASGGLAGTYEQYF
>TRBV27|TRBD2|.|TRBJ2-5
TGTGCCAGCAGCCCCCGGGAGGGAGAGACCCAGTACTTC
CASSPREGETQYF
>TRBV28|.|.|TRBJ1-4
TGTGCCAGCAGGGCAGGGAATGAAAAACTGTTTTTT
CASRAGNEKLFF
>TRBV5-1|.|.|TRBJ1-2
TGCGCCAGCAGCTTGGCCCAGAACTATGGCTACACCTTC
CASSLAQNYGYTF
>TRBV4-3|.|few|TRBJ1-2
TGCGCCAGCAGCCAAGATGCAGCTAACTATGGCTACACCTTC
CASSQDAANYGYTF
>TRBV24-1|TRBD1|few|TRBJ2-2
TGTGCCACAGCCTCCGACAGGGTATCTTGGACCGGGGAGCTGTTTTTT
CATASDRVSWTGELFF
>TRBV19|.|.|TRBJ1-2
TGTGCCAGTAGTATAACGGGTGCGGTTCGGGAGGTTGGCTACACCTTC
CASSITGAVREVGYTF
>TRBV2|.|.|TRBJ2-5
TGTGCCAGCAGCGCGCGGCAGGGGGGAGAGACCCAGTACTTC
CASSARQGGETQYF
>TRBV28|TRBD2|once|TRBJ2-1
TGTGCCAGCCATAAGGGGGATAGCGGGAGGGACAATGAGCAGTTCTTC
CASHKGDSGRDNEQFF
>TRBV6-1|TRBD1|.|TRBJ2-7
TGTGCCAGCAGTGAAGATTGGGGGACAGTTTCCTACGAGCAGTACTTC
CASSEDWGTVSYEQYF
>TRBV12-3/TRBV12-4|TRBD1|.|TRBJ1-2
TGTGCCAGCAGTTTACTACAGGGGTCTGGCTACACCTTC
CASSLLQGSGYTF
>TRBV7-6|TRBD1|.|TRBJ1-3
TGTGCCAGCAGCTTCAGCGACAGGGGCTTAGAGAATGGAAACACCATATATTTT
CASSFSDRGLENGNTIYF